This record looks at one T cell receptor beta chain sequence and its context. Its antigen is as yet unknown. One entry per CDR3 protein results from TCRdb running MiXCR on the 5' RACE reads. The repertoire holds hundreds of thousands of distinct CDR3 sequences, with roughly a sixth as singletons. With 4 bases removed from V and 8 bases from J, the gap between germline ends came to 21 bases. The CDR3 extends over 15 amino acids. Per the germline V gene, CDR1 is SGHDT and CDR2 is YYEEEE. These data originate in a study of CD8 T cells in ankylosing spondylitis. Findings of the study overall: Clones linked to disease were reported to show significant enrichment in matched ankylosing spondylitis synovial fluid. The authors found the disease-linked clones to be CD8+ and relatively rare in peripheral blood. Ankylosing spondylitis blood appeared to be characterized by a TCR beta motif of 7 to 9 highly homologous variants.

The sample consisted of blood, either unsorted or a sorted T cell fraction (not recorded which). This rearrangement joins TRBV5-6 to TRBJ1-2, with TRBD1 as a possible D gene (6 bases). The source of this sequence is a male donor with ankylosing spondylitis. The CDR3 coding sequence is TGTGCCAGCAGCCACGCCTTCGACAGGCGGGACGGCTACACCTTC. Translated, it gives CASSHAFDRRDGYTF.